One TCR beta chain is described in this entry. Its antigen remains unknown. This specimen comes from a study of T cells expressing NK-cell markers. Across the whole study: The study sequenced eight donors, seven HCMV-seropositive and one seronegative. Whole-study results and caveats: It is unclear if expanded NKG2C-expressing clones target HCMV antigens. In a few donors, these clonotypes also led the CD3+CD56-NKG2C+ fraction.

Germline V gives CDR1 DFQATT, CDR2 SNEGSKA (reference sequence). CDR3 size: 15 residues. From its re-call of the 5' RACE reads, TCRdb lists each CDR3 protein once, without DNA. This table lists hundreds of thousands of distinct CDR3 sequences. The source of this sequence is a woman aged 18 to 75 in good health. The chain uses TRBV20-1 and TRBJ1-5; TCRdb selects TRBD1, and the lack of DNA leaves this call unchecked. The specimen was blood T cells: a sorted CD56 or NKG2C T cell subset, CD4+ or CD8+ T cells, or bulk PBMC T cells (not recorded which). The CDR3 loop reads CSAPDRIGGDQPQHF.